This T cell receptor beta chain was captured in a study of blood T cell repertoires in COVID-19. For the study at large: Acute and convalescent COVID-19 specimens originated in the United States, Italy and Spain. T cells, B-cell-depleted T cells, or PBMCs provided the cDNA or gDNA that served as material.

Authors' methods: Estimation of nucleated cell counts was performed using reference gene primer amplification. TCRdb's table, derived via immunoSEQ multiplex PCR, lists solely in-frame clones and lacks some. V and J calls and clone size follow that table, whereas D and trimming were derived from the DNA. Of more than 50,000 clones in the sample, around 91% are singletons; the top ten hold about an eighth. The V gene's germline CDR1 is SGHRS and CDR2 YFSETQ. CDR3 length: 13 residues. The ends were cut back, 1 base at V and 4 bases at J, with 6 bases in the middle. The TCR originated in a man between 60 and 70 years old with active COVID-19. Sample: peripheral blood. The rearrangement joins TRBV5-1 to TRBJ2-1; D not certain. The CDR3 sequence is CASSLQAYNEQFF. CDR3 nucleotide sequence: TGCGCCAGCAGCTTGCAAGCGTACAATGAGCAGTTCTTC.